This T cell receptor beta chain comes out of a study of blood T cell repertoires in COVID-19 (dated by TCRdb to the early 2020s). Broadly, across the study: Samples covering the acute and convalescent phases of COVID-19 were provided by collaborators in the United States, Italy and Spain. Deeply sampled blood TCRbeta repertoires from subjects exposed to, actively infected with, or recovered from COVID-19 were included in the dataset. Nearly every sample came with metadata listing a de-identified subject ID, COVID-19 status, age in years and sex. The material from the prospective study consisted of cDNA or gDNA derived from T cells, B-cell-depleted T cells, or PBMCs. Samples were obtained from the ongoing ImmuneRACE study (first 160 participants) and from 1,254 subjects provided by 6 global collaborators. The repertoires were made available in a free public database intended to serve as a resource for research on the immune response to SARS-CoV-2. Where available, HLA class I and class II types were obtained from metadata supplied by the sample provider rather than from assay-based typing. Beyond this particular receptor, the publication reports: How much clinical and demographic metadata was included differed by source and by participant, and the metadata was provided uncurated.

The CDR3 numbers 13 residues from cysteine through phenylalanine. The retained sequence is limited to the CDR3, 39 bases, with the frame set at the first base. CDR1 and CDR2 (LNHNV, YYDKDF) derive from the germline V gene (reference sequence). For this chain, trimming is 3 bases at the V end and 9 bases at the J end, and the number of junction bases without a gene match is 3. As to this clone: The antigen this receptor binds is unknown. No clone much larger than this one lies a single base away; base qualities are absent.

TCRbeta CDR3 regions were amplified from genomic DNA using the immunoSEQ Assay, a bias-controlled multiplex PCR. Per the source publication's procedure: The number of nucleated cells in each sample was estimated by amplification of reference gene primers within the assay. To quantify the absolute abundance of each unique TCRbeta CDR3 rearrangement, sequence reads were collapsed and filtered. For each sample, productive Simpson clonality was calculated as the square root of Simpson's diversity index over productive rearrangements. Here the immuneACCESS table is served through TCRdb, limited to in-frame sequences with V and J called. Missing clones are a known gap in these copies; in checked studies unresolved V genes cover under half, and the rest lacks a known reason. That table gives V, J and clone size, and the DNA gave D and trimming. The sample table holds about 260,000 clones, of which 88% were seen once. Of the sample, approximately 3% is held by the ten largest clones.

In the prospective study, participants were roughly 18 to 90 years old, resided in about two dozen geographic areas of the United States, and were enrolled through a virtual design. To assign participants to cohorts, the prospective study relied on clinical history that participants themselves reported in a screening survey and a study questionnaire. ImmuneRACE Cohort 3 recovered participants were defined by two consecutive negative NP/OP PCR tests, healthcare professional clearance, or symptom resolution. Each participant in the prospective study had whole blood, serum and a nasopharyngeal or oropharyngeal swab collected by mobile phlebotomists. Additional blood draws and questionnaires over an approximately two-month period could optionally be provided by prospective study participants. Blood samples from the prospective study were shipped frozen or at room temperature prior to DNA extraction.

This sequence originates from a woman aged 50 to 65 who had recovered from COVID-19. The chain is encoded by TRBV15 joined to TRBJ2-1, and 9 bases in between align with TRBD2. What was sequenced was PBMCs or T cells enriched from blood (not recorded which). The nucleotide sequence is TGTGCCACCAGCAGGACGGGACTAGCTGAGCAGTTCTTC. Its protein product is CATSRTGLAEQFF.